This T cell receptor (beta chain) was profiled in a study of a mutant IDH1 vaccine in newly diagnosed glioma. The overall study: Patients arrived already treated with radiotherapy, temozolomide, or both, most having had both.

The CDR3 runs 14 residues. CDR1 and CDR2 (germline): LNHDA, SQIVND (reference sequence). The V end lost 7 bases, the J end lost 0 bases, and 11 bases lay between the germline ends. To note about this clone: Its antigen remains unknown.

Time point here: week 11, during vaccination. All doses held 300 ug of mutant IDH1 20-mer peptide, with topical imiquimod. Clones were sequenced by immunoSEQ multiplex PCR, and TCRdb holds only the in-frame ones, with some missing. The sample holds some 60,000 clones; less than 85% are singletons and the top ten take around 3.5%. This receptor was taken from a man aged 30 to 39 with glioma. The V call is TRBV19, the J call TRBJ2-3, with D possibly TRBD2 on 5 matching bases. The material was PBMCs, obtained from a glioma patient whose treatment included an IDH1 peptide vaccine. This CDR3 reads CASTPAGSTDTQYF. The CDR3 nucleotides read TGTGCCAGTACCCCCGCGGGCAGCACAGATACGCAGTATTTT.